The entry below gives a single TCR beta chain sequence along with its context. This clonotype was seen at least ten times. Its antigen is not yet known. No base-level quality is on record; no much larger clone is a single base apart. What this sample's treatment or condition label stands for: allogeneic hematopoietic cell transplantation with graft depleted of TCRalphabeta T cells and CD19 B cells. TCRalphabeta/CD19-depleted allogeneic hematopoietic cell grafts were given to the transplant recipients, all of whom were children. The germline V gene gives CDR1 as SGHRS and CDR2 as YFSETQ. The CDR3 holds 14 amino acids from the cysteine to the phenylalanine. Only CDR3 DNA remains: 42 bases, in frame from the first base. The junction carries 10 bases between V and J, which are trimmed by 4 bases and 2 bases respectively. These data originate in a study of T-cell reconstitution after alpha-beta-depleted transplantation in children (dated by TCRdb to 2016 to 2017). General notes on the study: Using TCR repertoire profiling, the study followed T-cell immune reconstitution in a quantitative way in children after TCRalphabeta/CD19-depleted allogeneic hematopoietic cell transplantation.

Study-wide conclusions, independent of this receptor: The frequencies of hyperexpanded clones fell over the following months, and after one year, T-cell counts and TCRbeta diversity were mostly attributed to newly produced T cells. In some patients, high TCRbeta diversity at day 60 was attributed to recipient T cells and intrathymic progenitors that had survived conditioning. About two months after transplant, the apparently early recovery of alphabetaT-cell counts reportedly depended on just several hundred clones that had expanded rapidly and came from non-depleted graft cells.

Library construction relied on PCR. The sequencer listed for this sample is Illumina HiSeq 2500. Molecular barcoding was employed in the preparation of TCR libraries, with unique molecular identifiers being used to normalize TCRbeta repertoire quantification. In TCRdb, the public reads were trimmed at Q25 with fastp and aligned with MiXCR, with productive beta chains retained. Identical CDR3 protein sequences are pooled into one entry, listed with their most common genes and DNA. Counted in this sample were hundreds of thousands of distinct CDR3 sequences; under 15% of them appeared once. The ten largest clones represent 0.65% to 0.9% of the sample.

This specimen consisted of PBMCs, obtained before TCRalphabeta/CD19-depleted stem cell transplant. The sequence links TRBV5-1 to TRBJ1-5; the D gene cannot be resolved reliably. The clonotype comes from a girl aged 2-10 years with congenital amegakaryocytic thrombocytopenia, due to receive a stem cell transplant. The sequence in DNA is TGCGCCAGCAGCGTGGGATGGGGCAATCAGCCCCAGCATTTT. Translated, this is CASSVGWGNQPQHF. The full variable domain, completed from the reference TRBV5-1 and TRBJ1-5 proteins outside the CDR3, reads KAGVTQTPRYLIKTRGQQVTLSCSPISGHRSVSWYQQTPGQGLQFLFEYFSETQRNKGNFPGRFSGRQFSNSRSEMNVSTLELGDSALYLCASSVGWGNQPQHFGDGTRLSIL.